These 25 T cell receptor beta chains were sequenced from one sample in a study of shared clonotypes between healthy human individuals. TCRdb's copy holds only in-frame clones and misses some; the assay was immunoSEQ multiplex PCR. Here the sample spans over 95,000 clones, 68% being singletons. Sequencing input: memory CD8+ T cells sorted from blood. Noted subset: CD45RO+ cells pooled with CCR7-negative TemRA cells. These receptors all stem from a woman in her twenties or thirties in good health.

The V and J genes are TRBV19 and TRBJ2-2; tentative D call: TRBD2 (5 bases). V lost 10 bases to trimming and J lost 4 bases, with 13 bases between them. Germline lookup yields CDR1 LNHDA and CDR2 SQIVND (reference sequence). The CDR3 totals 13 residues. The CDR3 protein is CAIQIGGTGELFF. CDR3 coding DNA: TGTGCCATTCAGATTGGAGGCACCGGGGAGCTGTTTTTT.

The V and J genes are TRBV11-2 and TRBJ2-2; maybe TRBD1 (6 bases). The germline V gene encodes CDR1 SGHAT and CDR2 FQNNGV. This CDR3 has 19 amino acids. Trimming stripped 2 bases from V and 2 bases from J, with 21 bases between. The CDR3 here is CASSLYRVYGRINTGELFF. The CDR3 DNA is TGTGCCAGCAGCTTATACAGGGTTTATGGGAGAATTAACACCGGGGAGCTGTTTTTT.

CDR3 DNA sequence: TGTGCCAGCAGCTTGGACGCGAACACCGGGGAGCTGTTTTTT. Protein sequence: CASSLDANTGELFF. The chain uses TRBV6-6 and TRBJ2-2; D gene ambiguous. V was cut by 6 bases and J by 0 bases, with 8 bases left in between. Germline V lookup: CDR1 MNHNY, CDR2 SVGAGI (reference sequence). The length of the CDR3 is 14 residues.

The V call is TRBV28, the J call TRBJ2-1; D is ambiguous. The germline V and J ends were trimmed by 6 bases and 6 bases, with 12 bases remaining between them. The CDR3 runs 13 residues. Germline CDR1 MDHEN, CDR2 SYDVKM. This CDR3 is CASSARGINEQFF. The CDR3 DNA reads TGTGCCAGCAGCGCTAGAGGCATCAATGAGCAGTTCTTC.

Written as DNA, the CDR3 is TGTGCCAGCAGTCCCGTGCCCCCTGGGCAGTTCTTC. Residues: CASSPVPPGQFF. The V and J genes are TRBV27 and TRBJ2-1, with D unclear. Germline CDR1 and CDR2: MNHEY and SMNVEV (reference sequence). Between the trimmed V and J ends, which lost 5 bases and 12 bases, there was a span of 14 bases. The CDR3 has 12 amino acids.

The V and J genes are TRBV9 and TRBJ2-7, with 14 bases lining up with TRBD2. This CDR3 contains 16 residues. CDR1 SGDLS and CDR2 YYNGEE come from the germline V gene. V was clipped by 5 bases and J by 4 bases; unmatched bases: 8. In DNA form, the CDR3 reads TGTGCCAGCAGTCCCGGGACTAGCGGGAGATCGTACGAGCAGTACTTC. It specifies CASSPGTSGRSYEQYF. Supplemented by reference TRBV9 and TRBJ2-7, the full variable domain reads DSGVTQTPKHLITATGQRVTLRCSPRSGDLSVYWYQQSLDQGLQFLIQYYNGEERAKGNILERFSAQQFPDLHSELNLSSLELGDSALYFCASSPGTSGRSYEQYFGPGTRLTVT.

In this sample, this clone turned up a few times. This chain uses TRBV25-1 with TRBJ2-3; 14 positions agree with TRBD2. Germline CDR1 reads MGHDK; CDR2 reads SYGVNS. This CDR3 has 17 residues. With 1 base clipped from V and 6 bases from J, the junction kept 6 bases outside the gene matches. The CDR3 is CASSESGTSGSWDTQYF. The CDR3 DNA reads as TGTGCCAGCAGTGAATCCGGGACTAGCGGGAGTTGGGATACGCAGTATTTT.

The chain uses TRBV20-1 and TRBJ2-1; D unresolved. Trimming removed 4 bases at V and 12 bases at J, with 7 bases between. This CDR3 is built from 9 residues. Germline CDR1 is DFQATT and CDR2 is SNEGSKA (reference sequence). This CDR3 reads CSAKEGQFF. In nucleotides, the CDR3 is TGCAGTGCTAAGGAAGGGCAGTTCTTC.

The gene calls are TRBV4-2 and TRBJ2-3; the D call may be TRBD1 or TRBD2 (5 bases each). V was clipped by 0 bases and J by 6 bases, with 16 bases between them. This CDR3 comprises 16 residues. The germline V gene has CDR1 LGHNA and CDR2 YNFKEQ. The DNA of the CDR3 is TGTGCCAGCAGCCAAGATAGGGTGGGGGTGGAGGATACGCAGTATTTT. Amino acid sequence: CASSQDRVGVEDTQYF.

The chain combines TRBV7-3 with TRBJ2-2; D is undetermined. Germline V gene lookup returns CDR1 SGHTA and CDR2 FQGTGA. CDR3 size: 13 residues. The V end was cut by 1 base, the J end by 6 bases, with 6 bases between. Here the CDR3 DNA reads TGTGCCAGCAGCTTAATCCGCTCCGGGGAGCTGTTTTTT. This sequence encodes CASSLIRSGELFF.

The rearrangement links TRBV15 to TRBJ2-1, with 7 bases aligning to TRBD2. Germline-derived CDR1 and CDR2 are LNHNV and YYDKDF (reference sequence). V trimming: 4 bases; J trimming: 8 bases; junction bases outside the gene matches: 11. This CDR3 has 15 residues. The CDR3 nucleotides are TGTGCCACCAGCAAGGAAGGGAGGGCCGGGCATGAGCAGTTCTTC. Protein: CATSKEGRAGHEQFF.

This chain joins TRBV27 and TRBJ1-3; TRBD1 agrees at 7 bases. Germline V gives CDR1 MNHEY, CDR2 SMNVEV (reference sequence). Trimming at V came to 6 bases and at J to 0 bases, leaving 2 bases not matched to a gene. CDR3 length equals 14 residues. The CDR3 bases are TGTGCCAGCAGACGACAGGGCTCTGGAAACACCATATATTTT. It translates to CASRRQGSGNTIYF.

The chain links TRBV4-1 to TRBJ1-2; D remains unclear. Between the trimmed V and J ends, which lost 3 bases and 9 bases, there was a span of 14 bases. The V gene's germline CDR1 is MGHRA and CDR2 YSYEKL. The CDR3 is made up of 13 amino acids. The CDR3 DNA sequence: TGCGCCAGCAGCCAGGTGGCCTGGCGGAGCTACACCTTC. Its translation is CASSQVAWRSYTF.

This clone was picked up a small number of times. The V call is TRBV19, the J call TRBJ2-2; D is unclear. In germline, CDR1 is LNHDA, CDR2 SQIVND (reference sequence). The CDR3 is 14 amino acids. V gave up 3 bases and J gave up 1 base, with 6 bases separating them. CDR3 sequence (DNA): TGTGCCAGTAGTATTTCCAGGAACACCGGGGAGCTGTTTTTT. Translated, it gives CASSISRNTGELFF.

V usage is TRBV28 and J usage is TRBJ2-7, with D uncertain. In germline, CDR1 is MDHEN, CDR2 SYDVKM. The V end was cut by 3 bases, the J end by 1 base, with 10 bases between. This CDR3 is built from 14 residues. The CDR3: CASSFEYPSYEQYF. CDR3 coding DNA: TGTGCCAGCAGTTTTGAGTACCCTTCCTACGAGCAGTACTTC.

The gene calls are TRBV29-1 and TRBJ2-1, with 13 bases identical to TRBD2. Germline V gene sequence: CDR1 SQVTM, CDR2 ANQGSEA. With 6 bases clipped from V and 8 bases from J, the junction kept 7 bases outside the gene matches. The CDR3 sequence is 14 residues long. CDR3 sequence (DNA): TGCAGCGTAGCCGGGACTAGCGGGATTCATGAGCAGTTCTTC. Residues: CSVAGTSGIHEQFF.

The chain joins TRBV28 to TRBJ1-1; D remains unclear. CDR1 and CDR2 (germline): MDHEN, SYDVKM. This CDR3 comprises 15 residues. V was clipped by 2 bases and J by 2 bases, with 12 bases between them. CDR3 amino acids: CASSLDYLSNTEAFF. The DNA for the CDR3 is TGTGCCAGCAGTTTAGATTATCTGAGTAACACTGAAGCTTTCTTT.

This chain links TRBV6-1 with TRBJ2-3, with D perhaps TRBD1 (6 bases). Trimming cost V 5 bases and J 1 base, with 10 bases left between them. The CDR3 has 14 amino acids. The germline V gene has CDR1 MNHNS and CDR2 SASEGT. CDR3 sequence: CASSNRDRTDTQYF. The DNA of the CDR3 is TGTGCCAGCAGTAACAGGGATCGCACAGATACGCAGTATTTT.

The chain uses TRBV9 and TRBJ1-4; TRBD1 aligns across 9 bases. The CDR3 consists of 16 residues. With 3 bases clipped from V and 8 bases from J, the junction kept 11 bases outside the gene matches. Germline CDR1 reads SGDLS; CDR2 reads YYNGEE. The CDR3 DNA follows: TGTGCCAGCAGCGGGACCGGGACAGGGAAGAAGGAAAAACTGTTTTTT. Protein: CASSGTGTGKKEKLFF.

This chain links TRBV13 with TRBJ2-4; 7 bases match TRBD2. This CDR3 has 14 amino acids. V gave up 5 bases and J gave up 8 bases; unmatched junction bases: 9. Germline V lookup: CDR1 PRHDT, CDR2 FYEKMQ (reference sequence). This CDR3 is CASSQRGGTDIQYF. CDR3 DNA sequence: TGTGCCAGCAGCCAGCGGGGCGGGACGGACATTCAGTACTTC.

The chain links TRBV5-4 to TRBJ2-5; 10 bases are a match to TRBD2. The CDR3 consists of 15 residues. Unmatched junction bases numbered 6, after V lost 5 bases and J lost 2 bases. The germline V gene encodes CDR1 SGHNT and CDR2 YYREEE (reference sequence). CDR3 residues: CASSDGLAVQETQYF. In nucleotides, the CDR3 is TGTGCCAGCAGTGACGGACTAGCGGTACAAGAGACCCAGTACTTC. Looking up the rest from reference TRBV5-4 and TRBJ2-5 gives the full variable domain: ETGVTQSPTHLIKTRGQQVTLRCSSQSGHNTVSWYQQALGQGPQFIFQYYREEENGRGNFPPRFSGLQFPNYSSELNVNALELDDSALYLCASSDGLAVQETQYFGPGTRLLVL.

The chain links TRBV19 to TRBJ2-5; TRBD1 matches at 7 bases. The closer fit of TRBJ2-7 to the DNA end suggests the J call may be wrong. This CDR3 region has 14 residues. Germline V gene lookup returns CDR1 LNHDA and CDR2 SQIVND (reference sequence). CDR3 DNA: TGTGCCAGTAGTGGCTGGGACAGTTCCTACGAGCAGTACTTC. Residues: CASSGWDSSYEQYF.

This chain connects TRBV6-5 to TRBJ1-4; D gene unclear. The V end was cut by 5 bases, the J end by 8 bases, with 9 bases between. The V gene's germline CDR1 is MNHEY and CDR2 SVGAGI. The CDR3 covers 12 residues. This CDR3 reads CASSVEGEKLFF. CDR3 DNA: TGTGCCAGCAGTGTGGAAGGGGAAAAACTGTTTTTT.

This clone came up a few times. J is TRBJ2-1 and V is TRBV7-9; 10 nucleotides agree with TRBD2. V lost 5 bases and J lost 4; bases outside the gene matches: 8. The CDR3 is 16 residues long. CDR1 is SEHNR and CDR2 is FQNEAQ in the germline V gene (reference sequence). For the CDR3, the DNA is TGTGCCAGCAGCCTCGGACTAGCGGAGATATACAATGAGCAGTTCTTC. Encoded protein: CASSLGLAEIYNEQFF.

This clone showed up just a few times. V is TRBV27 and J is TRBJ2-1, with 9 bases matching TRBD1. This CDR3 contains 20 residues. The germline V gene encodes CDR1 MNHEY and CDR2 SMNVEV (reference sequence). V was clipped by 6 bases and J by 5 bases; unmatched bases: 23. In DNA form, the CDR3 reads TGTGCCAGCAGCCCTTACCTGCCGGGACAGGGTCAGGATTTTAACAATGAGCAGTTCTTC. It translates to CASSPYLPGQGQDFNNEQFF.